Each of the 2 T cell receptor beta chains below was sequenced from the same sample in a study of blood T cell repertoires in COVID-19. The repertoire was sequenced with immunoSEQ multiplex PCR; TCRdb's copy has only in-frame clones and lacks some. The top ten hold less than 20% of the sample, which has hundreds of thousands of clones, approximately 80% seen once. Material: peripheral blood. The receptors originated from an elderly woman with active or convalescent COVID-19.

The V and J genes are TRBV9 and TRBJ2-5; possibly TRBD2 for D (6 bases). Germline V lookup: CDR1 SGDLS, CDR2 YYNGEE. This CDR3 region has 15 residues. The V and J ends lost 4 bases and 3 bases respectively, with 16 bases between them. The DNA of the CDR3 is TGTGCCAGCAGCCCGGGGGTGGGGAACGAAGAGACCCAGTACTTC. Translating it yields CASSPGVGNEETQYF.

The gene calls are TRBV6-5 and TRBJ2-1; D is ambiguous. The V and J ends lost 10 bases and 8 bases respectively, with 15 bases between them. Germline V gene lookup returns CDR1 MNHEY and CDR2 SVGAGI. CDR3 length: 12 amino acids. The CDR3 reads CAIPGWFDEQFF. Here the CDR3 DNA reads TGTGCCATCCCCGGGTGGTTTGATGAGCAGTTCTTC.